The 13 T cell receptor beta chains presented below share a single source sample, sequenced in a study of shared clonotypes between healthy human individuals. The method was immunoSEQ multiplex PCR; TCRdb's version includes in-frame clones alone and lacks a portion of them. The sample shows 2 million to 2.5 million clones, around 95% of them seen only once. Sequencing was carried out using naive CD4+ T cells sorted from blood. Stated subset: CD45RA+ positively selected. The receptors here all came from a man between 18 and 35 years old in good health.

This clone was observed a single time. This chain uses TRBV29-1 with TRBJ2-4; D gene uncertain. The CDR3 has 15 residues. V shed 0 bases and J shed 0 bases, with 9 bases lying between them. Germline-derived CDR1 and CDR2 are SQVTM and ANQGSEA. CDR3 sequence (DNA): TGCAGCGTTGAAGATCGTTCCGTAGCCAAAAACATTCAGTACTTC. Protein sequence: CSVEDRSVAKNIQYF.

Written as DNA, the CDR3 is TGCAGCGTTGAAGACAGGTCCTACGAGCAGTACTTC. This translates into CSVEDRSYEQYF. This sequence joins TRBV29-1 and TRBJ2-7; D gene uncertain. The CDR3 contains 12 residues. Germline CDR1 reads SQVTM; CDR2 reads ANQGSEA. The germline V and J ends were trimmed by 0 bases and 1 base, with 4 bases remaining between them.

The rearrangement uses TRBV7-2 and TRBJ1-4, with TRBD1 matching over 7 bases. Germline V gene sequence: CDR1 SGHTA, CDR2 FQGNSA. V was clipped by 1 base and J by 5 bases; unmatched bases: 13. The CDR3 covers 18 residues. CDR3 sequence reads: CASSLGVPSGGPNEKLFF. The CDR3 DNA sequence: TGTGCCAGCAGCTTAGGGGTCCCTTCAGGGGGACCCAATGAAAAACTGTTTTTT. Variable domain in full (rest from reference TRBV7-2 and TRBJ1-4): GAGVSQSPSNKVTEKGKDVELRCDPISGHTALYWYRQSLGQGLEFLIYFQGNSAPDKSGLPSDRFSAERTGGSVSTLTIQRTQQEDSAVYLCASSLGVPSGGPNEKLFFGSGTQLSVL.

This clone was seen just once. This chain connects TRBV4-3 to TRBJ2-5; no clear D gene. Germline CDR1 and CDR2: LGHNA and YSLEER. The CDR3 sequence is 14 residues long. Trimming took 0 bases from V and 4 from J, leaving 9 bases between them. CDR3 amino acids: CASSQEGQRETQYF. CDR3 coding DNA: TGCGCCAGCAGCCAAGAGGGCCAGCGAGAGACCCAGTACTTC.

The V gene is TRBV19, the J gene TRBJ2-7, with 9 bases identical to TRBD1. The CDR3 is 13 residues long. CDR1 is LNHDA, CDR2 SQIVND, per germline (reference sequence). V was clipped by 4 bases and J by 3 bases; unmatched bases: 1. CDR3 DNA: TGTGCCAGTAGTAAGACAGGGGGCTACGAGCAGTACTTC. It yields the protein CASSKTGGYEQYF.

J is TRBJ2-7 and V is TRBV7-9, with a tentative D call TRBD1 (5 bases). Germline V lookup: CDR1 SEHNR, CDR2 FQNEAQ (reference sequence). Trimming shortened V by 4 bases and J by 5 bases, and 12 bases separated the two germline ends. The CDR3 consists of 13 residues. CDR3 nucleotides: TGTGCCAGCAGCTCCGCAGGGTCCCACGAGCAGTACTTC. This codes for CASSSAGSHEQYF.

The chain combines TRBV4-1 with TRBJ2-7; D is uncertain. Germline-derived CDR1 and CDR2 are MGHRA and YSYEKL. The V and J ends lost 3 bases and 0 bases respectively, with 18 bases between them. The CDR3 covers 17 residues. CDR3 coding DNA: TGCGCCAGCAGCCAGCAGGACCCCACCGTTCCCTCCTACGAGCAGTACTTC. As protein: CASSQQDPTVPSYEQYF.

This chain links TRBV30 with TRBJ1-2; 7 bases line up with TRBD1. Germline CDR1 is GTSNPN and CDR2 is SVGIG (reference sequence). The CDR3 loop spans 16 amino acids. Trimming cost V 3 bases and J 7 bases; bases outside gene matches: 17. CDR3 DNA sequence: TGTGCCTGGAGCCCGATTACAGGGGCCGTCTCTGGTGGCTACACCTTC. Translating gives CAWSPITGAVSGGYTF.

V is TRBV7-9 and J is TRBJ2-7; TRBD2 aligns across 10 bases. The CDR3 length is 15 residues. After removal of 6 bases from V and 2 bases from J, the junction contained 7 bases not matched to a gene. Looked up from germline, CDR1 is SEHNR and CDR2 is FQNEAQ (reference sequence). The CDR3 coding sequence is TGTGCCAGCAGTCCCTGGACTAGCGGCACCTACGAGCAGTACTTC. Translated: CASSPWTSGTYEQYF.

The chain uses TRBV5-5 and TRBJ1-2; D gene uncertain. The germline V gene has CDR1 SGHKS and CDR2 YYEKEE (reference sequence). V was shortened by 0 bases and J by 5 bases, with 8 bases between the two germline ends. CDR3 length: 13 residues. The CDR3 bases are TGTGCCAGCAGCTTGGAAGATGGGTATGGCTACACCTTC. Its protein product is CASSLEDGYGYTF.

This clone has only a few counts. This sequence joins TRBV4-1 and TRBJ1-6; no definite D call. V gave up 0 bases and J gave up 4 bases, with 13 bases separating them. From germline, CDR1 is MGHRA and CDR2 YSYEKL. The CDR3 length is 17 residues. The DNA for the CDR3 is TGCGCCAGCAGCCAAGATAACAGCATAGGTTATAATTCACCCCTCCACTTT. Protein product: CASSQDNSIGYNSPLHF.

As regards this clone: The junction shows a germline mismatch at one end, possibly a read error. The chain carries TRBV5-6 and TRBJ2-5; maybe TRBD2 (5 bases). Germline V gives CDR1 SGHDT, CDR2 YYEEEE. CDR3 length equals 14 residues. The CDR3 bases are TGTGCCAGCAGCCCTTTGGAGGCCGCCAATGCCAGGAACTTC. Its translation: CASSPLEAANARNF.

The chain links TRBV7-2 to TRBJ1-3; no definite D call. CDR3 length: 16 residues. Trimming removed 4 bases at V and 5 bases at J, with 18 bases between. The V gene's germline CDR1 is SGHTA and CDR2 FQGNSA. DNA of the CDR3: TGTGCCAGCAGCTCCGGGTCGGGTGGAAGCCGAAACACCATATATTTT. Its translation is CASSSGSGGSRNTIYF.